The 10 T cell receptor beta chains presented below share a single source sample, sequenced in a study of beta chain features in type 1 diabetes. Findings and caveats of the study: Moderate but significant shortening of TCRB CDR3s was recorded in all four CD4+ subsets from Type 1 diabetes patients.

These receptors have no identified antigens. Reverse transcription of all isolated RNA meant that expressed TCRB transcripts were sequenced. TCRdb keeps only in-frame clones here, not all; method: immunoSEQ multiplex PCR. Of 680,000 or so clones listed, about an eighth are singletons. Sequenced input: naive CD4+ T cells from blood. These TCRs come from a man between 18 and 35 years old with type 1 diabetes.

This clone was counted a few times. This chain connects TRBV19 to TRBJ2-7; 9 bases agree with TRBD1. The CDR3 sequence is 11 residues long. Germline V gene data show CDR1 as LNHDA and CDR2 as SQIVND (reference sequence). CDR3 sequence: CGGQGSYEQYF. In DNA, the CDR3 is TGTGGGGGACAGGGATCCTACGAGCAGTACTTC.

The sample holds a few counts of this clone. V usage is TRBV5-1 and J usage is TRBJ2-7; D may correspond to TRBD1 or TRBD2 (5 bases each). The ends were cut back, 0 bases at V and 0 bases at J, with 22 bases in the middle. The germline V gene has CDR1 SGHRS and CDR2 YFSETQ. The CDR3 contains 19 residues. The CDR3 reads CASSLASRAYEGRSYEQYF. The CDR3 nucleotides are TGCGCCAGCAGCTTGGCGTCTAGAGCCTACGAGGGGCGCTCCTACGAGCAGTACTTC. Together with reference TRBV5-1 and TRBJ2-7, the CDR3 gives the full variable domain: KAGVTQTPRYLIKTRGQQVTLSCSPISGHRSVSWYQQTPGQGLQFLFEYFSETQRNKGNFPGRFSGRQFSNSRSEMNVSTLELGDSALYLCASSLASRAYEGRSYEQYFGPGTRLTVT.

This clone was counted between two and nine times. The chain carries TRBV29-1 and TRBJ1-1; no definite D call. The CDR3 is 10 amino acids. Trimming removed 7 bases from V and 6 bases from J, with 9 bases in between. The germline V gene has CDR1 SQVTM and CDR2 ANQGSEA. The CDR3 is CSAMVAEAFF. The CDR3 coding sequence is TGCAGCGCCATGGTAGCTGAAGCTTTCTTT.

The chain employs TRBV5-6 and TRBJ2-7; unclear D gene. Trimming took off 1 base at V and 6 bases at J, with 5 bases between the two ends. In germline, CDR1 is SGHDT, CDR2 YYEEEE. The CDR3 has 11 residues. DNA for the CDR3: TGTGCCAGCAGCTTGTTCGTCGAGCAGTACTTC. It encodes CASSLFVEQYF.

The rearrangement joins TRBV7-2 to TRBJ1-2; a possible D gene is TRBD1 (5 bases). This CDR3 region has 13 residues. Germline V gene data show CDR1 as SGHTA and CDR2 as FQGNSA. The germline V and J ends were trimmed by 6 bases and 4 bases, with 12 bases remaining between them. Here the CDR3 reads CASSQGAGYGYTF. CDR3 sequence (DNA): TGTGCCAGCAGTCAAGGGGCAGGCTATGGCTACACCTTC.

This clone was picked up a small number of times. V usage is TRBV7-2 and J usage is TRBJ2-5; D is perhaps TRBD1 (5 bases). Trimming took 2 bases from V and 5 from J, leaving 12 bases between them. This CDR3 has 14 amino acids. Germline CDR1 and CDR2: SGHTA and FQGNSA. The CDR3: CASSLRQGLETQYF. CDR3 in DNA: TGTGCCAGCAGCTTACGGCAGGGCCTCGAGACCCAGTACTTC.

In this sample, this clone turned up a few times. The chain couples TRBV18 to TRBJ2-5; 11 bases are shared with TRBD2. CDR1 is KGHSH and CDR2 is LQKENI in the germline V gene. The CDR3 is made up of 15 amino acids. The J segment lost 4 bases and the V segment lost 3 bases, leaving 4 bases of the junction unmatched. DNA of the CDR3: TGTGCCAGCTCACCGACTAGCGGGGTTTCAGAGACCCAGTACTTC. Amino acid sequence: CASSPTSGVSETQYF.

The V gene is TRBV7-8, the J gene TRBJ2-3; D perhaps matches TRBD2 (5 bases). Looked up from germline, CDR1 is SGHVS and CDR2 is FQNEAQ. There are 13 residues in the CDR3. V lost 2 bases and J lost 6, with 9 bases in between. The CDR3 reads CASSLPTGDTQYF. DNA for the CDR3: TGTGCCAGCAGCTTACCTACGGGGGATACGCAGTATTTT.

This chain uses TRBV28 with TRBJ2-2; 9 bases map to TRBD2. Unmatched junction bases numbered 7, after V lost 7 bases and J lost 4 bases. Germline CDR1 and CDR2: MDHEN and SYDVKM. This CDR3 has 15 amino acids. CDR3 DNA sequence: TGTGCCAGCACTTTTAGCGGGGGTCCCACCGGGGAGCTGTTTTTT. It codes for CASTFSGGPTGELFF.

The rearrangement links TRBV28 to TRBJ2-7; 7 bases line up with TRBD1. CDR1 MDHEN and CDR2 SYDVKM come from the germline V gene. The CDR3 totals 16 residues. After removal of 2 bases from V and 0 bases from J, the junction contained 7 bases not matched to a gene. This CDR3 reads CASSLPGQAFSYEQYF. The CDR3 DNA is TGTGCCAGCAGTTTACCCGGACAGGCCTTCTCCTACGAGCAGTACTTC.